This TCR beta chain was identified during a study of blood T cells in healthy people across ages (dated by TCRdb to 2014 to 2015). Study-level background: In model experiments, template switching captured roughly one uniquely barcoded TCR beta cDNA molecule for every two T cells. The study measured age-related changes in TCR beta repertoire diversity using deep sequencing normalized with unique cDNA molecular identifiers. Four age groups were formed from the donors: young (average about 16 years), middle-aged (approximately 40), aged (roughly 56) and long-lived (around 82). Donors of different ages were randomly distributed across sequencing lanes to avoid experimental bias. The study analyzed two additional independent replicas of 1 million unique cDNA reads from the same blood draw for two donors, one aged 18 to 29 and one aged 80 or older. Results the study describes overall, beyond this receptor: Observed TCR beta diversity per million T cells fell roughly linearly with age, and a significant reduction was already apparent by age approximately 40. Because profiling used bulk unsorted PBMCs, naive and antigen-experienced compartments could not be compared conclusively. The CMV infection status of donors was not known, potentially confounding age-related changes in expanded clonotypes. Compared with the aged group, the long-lived group had more naive CD4+ T cells, fewer expanded clones and increased TCR diversity, suggesting age selection. Estimates of total diversity from one million sequenced T cells were regarded as lower bounds and underestimates. The percentage of naive T cells measured by flow cytometry correlated strongly with observed TCR beta diversity.

Concerning this clonotype: There is no known antigen for this receptor. Base qualities are not recorded, but no much larger clone differs from it by a single base.

The method behind the library was 5' RACE. Instrument on record: Illumina HiSeq 2500. The second PCR ran for roughly 7 to 11 cycles and used a J-beta primer mix along with a sample-barcoded 5' primer. A template-switch 5' adaptor carrying 12 random nucleotides introduced a unique molecular identifier onto each TCR beta cDNA molecule. At least 3 million CDR3-containing paired-end reads were obtained from each sample. The Mint cDNA synthesis kit, primed by a TRBC-specific oligonucleotide, was used to synthesize first-strand cDNA from all RNA. Following uracil-DNA glycosylase treatment, all cDNA underwent a first 18-cycle PCR with the universal primers M1SS and BC2_uni_R. On the study's bioinformatics: For normalization, 1 million high-quality reads were randomly selected from each sample, with every read carrying a distinct molecular identifier. Reads with shared molecular identifiers were discarded instead of being binned into consensus sequences. MiTCR, run with a Q25 quality threshold and the strictest error-elimination algorithm, handled CDR3 identification, clonotype clustering and error correction. A nonparametric unseen species model using Euler transformation provided a lower-bound estimate of total TCR beta diversity. Starting from the raw public reads, TCRdb applied fastp trimming at Q25, assembled clones with MiXCR and retained in-frame beta chains. For every CDR3 protein sequence, its rows merge into one entry that carries the most common genes and DNA. TCRdb, not the authors, supplied the V and J calls. In this sample the table shows 800,000 to 950,000 distinct CDR3 sequences, around 48% of which occur a single time. Around 15% of the sample rests with the top ten.

Donors were approximately 42 systemically healthy Caucasian individuals from Russia aged about 6 to 100 years. Around 9.8 milliliters of peripheral blood were collected from each donor into EDTA-treated Vacutainer tubes. Ficoll-Paque density-gradient centrifugation was used to isolate PBMCs, with at least 6.5 million per sample. Total RNA was extracted from PBMCs with Trizol reagent, with at least 6 micrograms obtained per sample. Naive CD45RAhigh/CD27high T cell percentages were measured by flow cytometry on a PBMC aliquot from every donor. The CDR3, from cysteine to phenylalanine, totals 17 residues. Left in the record is the CDR3 DNA by itself, 51 bases read in frame from the first base. The junction shows trimming of 0 bases on V and 6 bases on J, and the gene matches do not reach 6 bases of it. CDR1 DFQATT and CDR2 SNEGSKA were looked up in the germline V gene (reference sequence).

In this chain, TRBV20-1 is recombined with TRBJ2-1; 15 bases in the junction line up with TRBD2. Sequenced material: blood. The sequence was obtained from a man aged 30-40 years in good health. This receptor has the CDR3 CSARDTGLAGGPNEQFF. The DNA sequence reads TGCAGTGCTAGAGATACGGGACTAGCGGGAGGTCCCAATGAGCAGTTCTTC.